The T cell receptor (beta chain) described here comes from a study of CD8+ T cells in alopecia areata. Reverse transcription of extracted RNA yielded cDNA, which provided the sequencing template. The assay was immunoSEQ multiplex PCR, and TCRdb's table has in-frame clones only and misses some. The sample consists of some 110,000 clones, about 60% of them appearing once. The germline gives CDR1 LGHNA, CDR2 YSLEER. The CDR3 extends over 13 amino acids. Deletions cut 4 bases from V and 5 bases from J, with 11 bases between. Treatment of the sample: oral pan-JAK inhibitor, 5-10 mg twice daily. Using a FACSAria, the CD4+ and CD8+ T cells were sorted from the PBMCs.

The sequence was collected from a human donor with alopecia areata. The chain has TRBV4-3 and TRBJ2-5; D ambiguous. The sample was CD8+ T cells sorted from blood, taken at week 24, from a patient treated with tofacitinib. CDR3 nucleotides: TGCGCCAGCAGCCCTGGGCCCGCGGAGACCCAGTACTTC. It yields the protein CASSPGPAETQYF.